This T cell receptor beta chain was recovered during a study of T cells in Graves' hyperthyroidism and ophthalmopathy. This clonotype was counted a few times. Authors of the study amplified TCR beta CDR3 regions from RNA transcripts. Using the HTBI primer set, a first-round RT-PCR was run on the TCR CDR3. One entry per CDR3 protein results from TCRdb running MiXCR on the multiplex PCR reads. The repertoire holds about 400,000 distinct CDR3 sequences, with roughly 25% as singletons. The CDR3 spans 16 residues. CDR1 is LGHDT, CDR2 YNNKEL, per germline (reference sequence). J gave up 0 bases and V 3 bases, and 2 bases lay outside the gene matches.

This receptor was identified in a middle-aged man with Graves' hyperthyroidism. Sequencing was performed on blood. J is TRBJ2-6 and V is TRBV3-1, with 7 bases lining up with TRBD1. The CDR3 region is CASSQAGGSGANVLTF. The CDR3 DNA sequence: TGTGCCAGCAGCCAGGCAGGGGGCTCTGGGGCCAACGTCCTGACTTTC.